The entry that follows covers one T cell receptor beta chain sequence. Its target is unknown. The V gene lost 4 bases and the J gene lost 2 bases, with 6 bases spanning the gap. Looked up from germline, CDR1 is SGHAT and CDR2 is FQNNGV. The CDR3 covers 12 residues. This table comes from immunoSEQ multiplex PCR, and its TCRdb copy is limited to in-frame clones, with some not included. Among 95,000 to 150,000 clones listed, roughly nine tenths were seen once. These data belong to a study of cytomegalovirus exposure and HLA in healthy donors. Findings and limits, study-wide: For cytomegalovirus status, the classifier reportedly gave diagnoses with high specificity and sensitivity. Cytomegalovirus-associated status was assigned to some 160 TCR beta chains.

This chain joins TRBV11-2 and TRBJ2-7; D is ambiguous. Material for sequencing was PBMCs. This receptor was obtained from a woman younger than 30 in good health and CMV-seronegative. CDR3 sequence (DNA): TGTGCCAGCAGCTCTAAACCCTACGAGCAGTACTTC. It translates to CASSSKPYEQYF.